The 32 T cell receptor beta chains below all came from one sample that was sequenced in a study of identical twins (TCRdb year 2016). Library method: 5' RACE. The sequencer was an Illumina HiSeq 2000. The raw public reads went through TCRdb reprocessing: fastp at Q25, MiXCR clone calling, in-frame beta chains kept. Every CDR3 protein is listed once, alongside the most common genes and DNA of its rows. Within this sample are around 1.7 million distinct CDR3 sequences, with around 29% of them counted one time only. About 0.25% of the sample is held by the ten biggest clonotypes. The sequenced sample consisted of cord blood. Every receptor here comes from a newborn girl in good health.

The V call is TRBV20-1, the J call TRBJ2-5; 7 bases match TRBD1. Looked up from germline, CDR1 is DFQATT and CDR2 is SNEGSKA (reference sequence). Trimming took 6 bases from V and 12 from J; bases not matched to a gene: 25. CDR3 length equals 16 residues. CDR3 nucleotide sequence: TGCAGTGCAAGTCACCCACCCGTTTTGGGACAGAAGTTAAAGTACTTC. It specifies CSASHPPVLGQKLKYF.

The chain is built from TRBV12-3 or TRBV12-4 and TRBJ2-3; the D gene is possibly TRBD2 (7 bases). The CDR3 has 18 residues. V lost 4 bases and J lost 0, with 20 bases in between. CDR3 amino acids: CASSSPRGGATSTDTQYF. As DNA, the CDR3 is TGTGCCAGCAGTTCACCCCGAGGGGGGGCCACTAGCACAGATACGCAGTATTTT.

The V call is TRBV5-1, the J call TRBJ2-5; D uncertain. V dropped 3 bases and J dropped 1 base, with 10 bases sitting between them. Per germline, CDR1 SGHRS and CDR2 YFSETQ. The CDR3 consists of 14 residues. The CDR3: CASSWRPLQETQYF. The CDR3 nucleotides read TGCGCCAGCAGCTGGAGACCGCTCCAAGAGACCCAGTACTTC.

The gene calls are TRBV4-2 and TRBJ2-3; no firm D call. This CDR3 comprises 14 residues. CDR1 is LGHNA and CDR2 is YNFKEQ in the germline V gene. Trimming pared 0 bases from V and 2 bases from J, leaving 6 bases between. The CDR3 DNA follows: TGTGCCAGCAGCCAAGACGGAGACACAGATACGCAGTATTTT. Amino acid sequence: CASSQDGDTDTQYF.

This clonotype was observed once. A read error may account for a junction end that differs from germline. This chain uses TRBV4-2 with TRBJ2-7; TRBD2 might be the D (5 bases). CDR1 is LGHNA, CDR2 YNFKEQ, per germline. CDR3 size: 15 residues. The CDR3 nucleotides are TGTGCCAGCGGCCAAGGCCATAGCGACACGTACGAGCAGTACTTC. This translates into CASGQGHSDTYEQYF.

The J gene is TRBJ2-3, the V gene TRBV2; TRBD2 agrees at 10 bases. Trimming at V came to 7 bases and at J to 3 bases, leaving 16 bases not matched to a gene. Germline CDR1 is SNHLY and CDR2 is FYNNEI. The length of the CDR3 is 18 residues. The CDR3 here is CASKAGTSDLFRTDTQYF. CDR3 DNA: TGTGCCAGCAAGGCCGGGACTAGCGATCTGTTCAGGACAGATACGCAGTATTTT.

This clonotype has a single count. Given a much more abundant clone one base away, this may be a read error. This CDR3 is CAGEAVLDLGEQYF. The CDR3 DNA is TGTGCCGGCGAAGCAGTTTTGGATCTCGGGGAGCAGTACTTC. The V gene is TRBV7-9, the J gene TRBJ2-1; D is ambiguous. The J call could be wrong; TRBJ2-7 is a better fit for the DNA end. This CDR3 comprises 14 residues. Per germline, CDR1 SEHNR and CDR2 FQNEAQ (reference sequence).

This clonotype was seen a handful of times. The genes are TRBV5-1 and TRBJ2-7; D is unresolved. V shed 0 bases and J shed 7 bases, with 17 bases lying between them. The CDR3 covers 15 residues. Germline loops: CDR1 SGHRS, CDR2 YFSETQ. The CDR3 region has the DNA TGCGCCAGCAGCTTGGCGGACGGGCGGTACAATGAGCAGTACTTC. Protein sequence: CASSLADGRYNEQYF.

Notes on this clonotype: This may stem from a read error, because a much larger clone lies one nucleotide away. The chain uses TRBV27 and TRBJ2-7; D remains unclear. This CDR3 has 14 residues. CDR1 MNHEY and CDR2 SMNVEV come from the germline V gene (reference sequence). The ends were cut back, 1 base at V and 7 bases at J, with 14 bases in the middle. As DNA, the CDR3 is TGTGCCAGCAGTTTATTAATTGCTGTTAGGGAGCAGTACTTC. Translating gives CASSLLIAVREQYF.

This clonotype was seen a handful of times. The V gene is TRBV6-2 or TRBV6-3, the J gene TRBJ2-7; D call uncertain. Germline-derived CDR1 and CDR2 are MNHEY and SVGEGT. The CDR3 has 12 amino acids. V was pared by 5 bases and J by 7 bases, with 12 bases between. The CDR3 DNA reads as TGTGCCAGCAGTCCCCCGACCAAGGAGCAGTACTTC. Translating it yields CASSPPTKEQYF.

This clonotype was recorded many times. The rearrangement links TRBV28 to TRBJ2-1; TRBD2 might be the D (5 bases). Trimming shortened V by 6 bases and J by 4 bases, and 13 bases separated the two germline ends. This CDR3 is 14 amino acids long. Per germline, CDR1 MDHEN and CDR2 SYDVKM. The CDR3 loop is CASSLGLTYNEQFF. For the CDR3, the DNA is TGTGCCAGCAGCTTAGGACTCACGTACAATGAGCAGTTCTTC.

This rearrangement joins TRBV30 to TRBJ1-2; no reliable D call. V gave up 2 bases and J gave up 1 base, with 23 bases separating them. The CDR3 sequence is 18 residues long. Germline CDR1 reads GTSNPN; CDR2 reads SVGIG (reference sequence). The CDR3 spells CAWSTPFRNMEGNYGYTF. CDR3 in DNA: TGTGCCTGGAGTACACCCTTCCGCAACATGGAGGGTAACTATGGCTACACCTTC.

J is TRBJ2-5 and V is TRBV2; D could derive from TRBD1 or TRBD2 (5 bases each). Per the germline V gene, CDR1 is SNHLY and CDR2 is FYNNEI. Trimming took 3 bases from V and 5 from J, leaving 19 bases between them. This CDR3 comprises 16 residues. The CDR3 here is CASSEGVGVTSETQYF. In nucleotides, the CDR3 is TGTGCCAGCAGTGAGGGAGTGGGGGTTACCAGTGAGACCCAGTACTTC.

This chain joins TRBV2 and TRBJ2-3; D is uncertain. Trimming shortened V by 4 bases and J by 2 bases, and 10 bases separated the two germline ends. The germline V gene has CDR1 SNHLY and CDR2 FYNNEI. CDR3 length equals 14 residues. In DNA, the CDR3 is TGTGCCAGCAGTGGAAATTTCCCCACAGATACGCAGTATTTT. Amino acid sequence: CASSGNFPTDTQYF. The full variable domain, with the rest looked up from reference TRBV2 and TRBJ2-3, is EPEVTQTPSHQVTQMGQEVILRCVPISNHLYFYWYRQILGQKVEFLVSFYNNEISEKSEIFDDQFSVERPDGSNFTLKIRSTKLEDSAMYFCASSGNFPTDTQYFGPGTRLTVL.

J is TRBJ2-4 and V is TRBV20-1; 9 bases agree with TRBD1. This CDR3 has 12 amino acids. V was clipped by 3 bases and J by 6 bases; unmatched bases: 0. The germline gives CDR1 DFQATT, CDR2 SNEGSKA (reference sequence). CDR3 amino acids: CSARGQGNIQYF. DNA of the CDR3: TGCAGTGCTAGGGGACAGGGAAACATTCAGTACTTC.

This clonotype was seen many times. The V and J genes are TRBV28 and TRBJ2-7; 7 bases are shared with TRBD1. This CDR3 is 16 amino acids long. In germline, CDR1 is MDHEN, CDR2 SYDVKM. J gave up 3 bases and V 5 bases, and 13 bases lay outside the gene matches. CDR3: CASSGQVLSTIYEQYF. For the CDR3, the DNA is TGTGCCAGCAGTGGACAGGTCTTGTCCACGATCTACGAGCAGTACTTC. Full variable domain (missing parts from reference TRBV28 and TRBJ2-7): DVKVTQSSRYLVKRTGEKVFLECVQDMDHENMFWYRQDPGLGLRLIYFSYDVKMKEKGDIPEGYSVSREKKERFSLILESASTNQTSMYLCASSGQVLSTIYEQYFGPGTRLTVT.

This clonotype was seen only a few times. This sequence joins TRBV20-1 and TRBJ2-2, with 7 bases lining up with TRBD2. Germline V gene lookup returns CDR1 DFQATT and CDR2 SNEGSKA (reference sequence). Germline trimming cut 3 bases from V and 1 base from J; bases unmatched to any gene: 5. The CDR3 is 15 residues long. The CDR3: CSASRLAVNTGELFF. CDR3 DNA: TGCAGTGCTAGTCGGCTAGCGGTGAACACCGGGGAGCTGTTTTTT.

The CDR3 region is CASSLEGEEQYF. CDR3 nucleotides: TGCGCCAGCAGCCTCGAAGGGGAAGAGCAGTACTTC. The chain is built from TRBV5-1 and TRBJ2-7; perhaps TRBD1 as D (5 bases). Germline lookup yields CDR1 SGHRS and CDR2 YFSETQ. CDR3 length: 12 residues. V shed 4 bases and J shed 7 bases, with 12 bases lying between them.

This clonotype showed up just a few times. The chain carries TRBV27 and TRBJ2-5; 12 bases align to TRBD2. Germline trimming cut 9 bases from V and 5 bases from J; bases unmatched to any gene: 10. CDR1 and CDR2 (germline): MNHEY, SMNVEV (reference sequence). The CDR3 is made up of 15 amino acids. The CDR3 sequence: CASSTSGGLGETQYF. In nucleotides, the CDR3 is TGTGCCAGTTCGACTAGCGGGGGATTGGGGGAGACCCAGTACTTC.

The chain is built from TRBV24-1 and TRBJ2-5, with 8 positions matching TRBD2. Judging by the DNA end, TRBJ2-7 fits better; the J call may be wrong. Per the germline V gene, CDR1 is KGHDR and CDR2 is SFDVKD. The CDR3 has 14 residues. As DNA, the CDR3 is TGTGCCACCAGTGAGGGTAGCGGGATGTACGAGCAGTACTTC. Amino acid sequence: CATSEGSGMYEQYF.

This clonotype was seen more than once but under ten times. The chain has TRBV10-3 and TRBJ2-3; D call uncertain. CDR3 length equals 13 residues. Germline V gene sequence: CDR1 ENHRY, CDR2 SYGVKD. V was cut by 6 bases and J by 4 bases, with 11 bases left in between. In DNA, the CDR3 is TGTGCCATCAGGGAGCCTTTGGCAGATACGCAGTATTTT. Its translation: CAIREPLADTQYF.

A word on this clonotype: This sequence may be a read error, since a much larger clone differs from it by one base. V usage is TRBV4-1 and J usage is TRBJ2-1; no reliable D call. CDR1 and CDR2 (germline): MGHRA, YSYEKL. The CDR3 is 15 amino acids. V was clipped by 2 bases and J by 10 bases, with 18 bases between them. The CDR3 reads CASSQPRLGSYEQFF. CDR3 sequence (DNA): TGCGCCAGCAGCCAACCGAGACTCGGATCCTACGAGCAGTTCTTC.

The chain uses TRBV28 and TRBJ2-3; tentative D call: TRBD1 (7 bases). Per germline, CDR1 MDHEN and CDR2 SYDVKM. This CDR3 region has 14 residues. The germline V and J ends were trimmed by 7 bases and 4 bases, with 15 bases remaining between them. Here the CDR3 DNA reads TGTGCCAGCACTTCCGACAGGGAGGCAGATACGCAGTATTTT. Protein product: CASTSDREADTQYF.

In its sample, this clonotype was seen many times. The chain links TRBV5-1 to TRBJ2-1; the D is unclear. V dropped 0 bases and J dropped 0 bases, with 7 bases sitting between them. The germline V gene has CDR1 SGHRS and CDR2 YFSETQ. This CDR3 spans 15 amino acids. Here the CDR3 DNA reads TGCGCCAGCAGCTTGGACTTGAGCTCCTACAATGAGCAGTTCTTC. The encoded protein is CASSLDLSSYNEQFF.

The gene calls are TRBV15 and TRBJ2-2; 10 bases are shared with TRBD2. Germline assignment: CDR1 LNHNV and CDR2 YYDKDF (reference sequence). CDR3 length: 20 residues. Trimming cost V 0 bases and J 0 bases; bases outside gene matches: 10. Written as DNA, the CDR3 is TGTGCCACCAGCAGAGATAGAGCTAGCGGGAGATTTCCGAACACCGGGGAGCTGTTTTTT. It specifies CATSRDRASGRFPNTGELFF.

This chain joins TRBV28 and TRBJ2-5; D is uncertain. The CDR3 runs 15 residues. The germline gives CDR1 MDHEN, CDR2 SYDVKM. Trimming took 7 bases from V and 2 from J, leaving 17 bases between them. The chain's CDR3 is CASTKRNYLQETQYF. CDR3 bases: TGTGCCAGCACCAAAAGGAATTACCTGCAAGAGACCCAGTACTTC.

The rearrangement links TRBV7-2 to TRBJ2-7, with 9 bases lining up with TRBD2. The CDR3 is 16 amino acids. From germline, CDR1 is SGHTA and CDR2 FQGNSA. V was pared by 0 bases and J by 1 base, with 4 bases of the junction left unmatched. The CDR3 DNA reads as TGTGCCAGCAGCTTAGCGGTTCTAGCGGGGTCCTACGAGCAGTACTTC. This encodes CASSLAVLAGSYEQYF.

The table lists this clonotype with many counts. The V gene is TRBV28, the J gene TRBJ2-7, with D perhaps matching TRBD2 (6 bases). CDR3 length: 17 amino acids. V gave up 4 bases and J gave up 3 bases, with 22 bases separating them. Germline V gene sequence: CDR1 MDHEN, CDR2 SYDVKM. DNA for the CDR3: TGTGCCAGCAGTTCCGGAGGCCGAGAGACTAGATACTACGAGCAGTACTTC. This sequence encodes CASSSGGRETRYYEQYF.

A note on this clonotype: A clone one base away is much larger, so this may be a read error. J is TRBJ2-1 and V is TRBV28; TRBD1 aligns across 8 bases. Germline V gives CDR1 MDHEN, CDR2 SYDVKM. This CDR3 region has 14 residues. V was pared by 3 bases and J by 13 bases, with 11 bases of the junction left unmatched. This chain's CDR3 is CASSLDRAQETQFF. CDR3 coding DNA: TGTGCCAGCAGTTTGGACAGGGCCCAAGAGACCCAGTTCTTC.

The rearrangement joins TRBV12-3 or TRBV12-4 to TRBJ1-1; D may be TRBD1 (5 bases). The CDR3 is made up of 15 amino acids. V dropped 2 bases and J dropped 5 bases, with 15 bases sitting between them. The CDR3, as DNA: TGTGCCAGCAGTTTACGGCAGGGTAGGTATACTGAAGCTTTCTTT. Amino acids: CASSLRQGRYTEAFF.

Only a few counts were recorded for this clonotype. This chain uses TRBV29-1 with TRBJ2-1; a possible D gene is TRBD1 (6 bases). The J call could be wrong; TRBJ2-7 is a better fit for the DNA end. CDR1 is SQVTM, CDR2 ANQGSEA, per germline. The CDR3 contains 15 residues. For the CDR3, the DNA is TGCAGCGACCACGTCAGGGGCGGCTCCTACAATGAGCAGTACTTC. Translating gives CSDHVRGGSYNEQYF.

The chain uses TRBV27 and TRBJ1-2; 8 bases fit TRBD1. This CDR3 is built from 18 residues. Germline V gives CDR1 MNHEY, CDR2 SMNVEV (reference sequence). Trimming took 5 bases from V and 0 from J; bases not matched to a gene: 14. The CDR3, as DNA: TGTGCCAGCAGTCCTCGATCCCGGACAGGGTATCCTAACTATGGCTACACCTTC. Residues: CASSPRSRTGYPNYGYTF.